This passage covers 14 T cell receptor beta chains from one sample sequenced in a study of cytomegalovirus exposure and HLA in healthy donors. The PCR was carried out with 60 Vbeta primers and 13 Jbeta primers. Produced via immunoSEQ multiplex PCR; TCRdb's table is partial and in-frame only. Found here are over 30,000 clones, about 60% of them singletons; the top ten hold over 20%. Specimen: PBMCs. The receptors derive from a man aged 50 to 60 in good health and CMV-seropositive.

The chain links TRBV6-1 to TRBJ2-1, with D maybe TRBD2 (6 bases). The V gene lost 1 base and the J gene lost 9 bases, with 13 bases spanning the gap. Germline V gene sequence: CDR1 MNHNS, CDR2 SASEGT. The CDR3 runs 14 residues. The CDR3 coding sequence is TGTGCCAGCAGTGAAGGACTAGTCATCGGTGAGCAGTTCTTC. Translated, it gives CASSEGLVIGEQFF.

The J gene is TRBJ1-1, the V gene TRBV7-9; D gene unclear. Germline V gives CDR1 SEHNR, CDR2 FQNEAQ (reference sequence). This CDR3 has 14 amino acids. V gave up 1 base and J gave up 0 bases, with 6 bases separating them. CDR3 amino acids: CASSLGTLNTEAFF. The CDR3 DNA reads TGTGCCAGCAGCTTAGGAACACTGAACACTGAAGCTTTCTTT.

The CDR3 region has the DNA TGTGCCTGGAATTCTGACAGGTGGCTTAACTCTGGGGCCAACGTCCTGACTTTC. This translates into CAWNSDRWLNSGANVLTF. This chain uses TRBV30 with TRBJ2-6, with TRBD1 as a possible D gene (6 bases). Trimming removed 4 bases at V and 0 bases at J, with 19 bases between. The length of the CDR3 is 18 residues. CDR1 is GTSNPN and CDR2 is SVGIG in the germline V gene (reference sequence).

V gene TRBV4-3 combines with J gene TRBJ2-7, with D possibly TRBD1 on 7 matching bases. This CDR3 is 15 amino acids long. Trimming removed 4 bases at V and 2 bases at J, with 15 bases between. The germline V gene has CDR1 LGHNA and CDR2 YSLEER. The CDR3 coding sequence is TGCGCCAGCAGCCGCGGGACAGCCACCCCCTACGAGCAGTACTTC. Amino acids: CASSRGTATPYEQYF.

There are a few counts of this clone. The rearrangement uses TRBV30 and TRBJ1-6; TRBD1 matches 7 bases. After removal of 3 bases from V and 9 bases from J, the junction contained 11 bases not matched to a gene. The CDR3 runs 15 residues. Looked up from germline, CDR1 is GTSNPN and CDR2 is SVGIG (reference sequence). The CDR3 loop reads CAWSPPGQPSSPLHF. CDR3 in DNA: TGTGCCTGGAGCCCCCCGGGACAGCCATCTTCACCCCTCCACTTT.

The chain couples TRBV2 to TRBJ2-2; 9 bases are a match to TRBD1. J gave up 6 bases and V 8 bases, and 16 bases lay outside the gene matches. The CDR3 contains 17 residues. Per the germline V gene, CDR1 is SNHLY and CDR2 is FYNNEI. CDR3 sequence (DNA): TGTGCCAGCTGTGTTCTTGGGGACAGGGCCCTCGCCGGGGAGCTGTTTTTT. It yields the protein CASCVLGDRALAGELFF.

Note on this clone: At one end, the junction sequence differs from germline, possibly due to a read error. The chain combines TRBV4-1 with TRBJ2-7, with D perhaps matching TRBD1 (6 bases). Germline CDR1 MGHRA, CDR2 YSYEKL. CDR3 length equals 15 residues. This chain's CDR3 is CATSQAGRGSYEQYF. CDR3 sequence (DNA): TGCGCCACCAGCCAAGCCGGCAGGGGCTCCTACGAGCAGTACTTC.

V gene TRBV9 combines with J gene TRBJ1-2; D remains ambiguous. V was trimmed by 0 bases and J by 0 bases, leaving 9 bases between them. CDR1 is SGDLS and CDR2 is YYNGEE in the germline V gene. This CDR3 contains 15 residues. CDR3 protein: CASSVGGSPNYGYTF. For the CDR3, the DNA is TGTGCCAGCAGCGTAGGTGGCAGTCCTAACTATGGCTACACCTTC.

The chain is built from TRBV7-2 and TRBJ2-7; a possible D gene is TRBD1 (5 bases). The CDR3 covers 12 residues. Germline V gives CDR1 SGHTA, CDR2 FQGNSA. Trimming cost V 0 bases and J 5 bases, with 5 bases left between them. CDR3 loop: CASSLARDEQYF. The CDR3 DNA follows: TGTGCCAGCAGCTTAGCCAGGGACGAGCAGTACTTC. The whole variable domain, remainder taken from reference TRBV7-2 and TRBJ2-7, is GAGVSQSPSNKVTEKGKDVELRCDPISGHTALYWYRQSLGQGLEFLIYFQGNSAPDKSGLPSDRFSAERTGGSVSTLTIQRTQQEDSAVYLCASSLARDEQYFGPGTRLTVT.

This chain uses TRBV7-3 with TRBJ2-5, with no clear D. There are 13 residues in the CDR3. Per germline, CDR1 SGHTA and CDR2 FQGTGA. V lost 1 base and J 5 bases, leaving 8 bases between the germline ends. The DNA of the CDR3 is TGTGCCAGCAGCTTAAGTTTCCAGGAGACCCAGTACTTC. It encodes CASSLSFQETQYF.

This clone was found a few times. This sequence joins TRBV7-6 and TRBJ2-5, with 7 bases identical to TRBD1. The DNA end is more similar to TRBJ2-7, so the J call may be wrong. This CDR3 region has 16 residues. CDR1 is SGHVS, CDR2 FNYEAQ, per germline. The CDR3 DNA reads as TGTGCCAGCAGCTTAGAGGCAGGGGACAGCTCCTACGAGCAGTACTTC. Translation: CASSLEAGDSSYEQYF.

This sequence joins TRBV10-3 and TRBJ2-1; a weak D match, TRBD2 (6 bases). CDR3 length equals 19 residues. V lost 2 bases and J lost 0, with 20 bases in between. In germline, CDR1 is ENHRY, CDR2 SYGVKD. CDR3 residues: CAISEKETRDRSSYNEQFF. Here the CDR3 DNA reads TGTGCCATCAGTGAGAAGGAGACTAGGGACCGAAGCTCCTACAATGAGCAGTTCTTC.

This chain uses TRBV4-1 with TRBJ2-1; TRBD2 matches 7 bases. The CDR3 length is 16 residues. From germline, CDR1 is MGHRA and CDR2 YSYEKL. After removal of 1 base from V and 3 bases from J, the junction contained 6 bases not matched to a gene. The CDR3 nucleotides are TGCGCCAGCAGCCAAGTATTGTCTAGCGGCTACAATGAGCAGTTCTTC. It specifies CASSQVLSSGYNEQFF.

V usage is TRBV29-1 and J usage is TRBJ1-1; maybe TRBD1 (5 bases). Trimming pared 4 bases from V and 1 base from J, leaving 16 bases between. Germline values: CDR1 SQVTM, CDR2 ANQGSEA. This CDR3 has 15 residues. The CDR3 loop is CSVVAEGGENTEAFF. CDR3 bases: TGCAGCGTTGTTGCGGAGGGAGGGGAGAACACTGAAGCTTTCTTT.